This T cell receptor beta chain derives from a study of beta chain features in type 1 diabetes. Sorting with CD45RO/CCR7/CD25/CD127/CD95/CD27 yielded naive, central memory, regulatory and stem-like memory CD4+ cells. About this clone itself: Its antigen is undetermined.

The authors reverse transcribed all of the isolated RNA, so sequencing captured expressed TCRB transcripts. Profiling relied on immunoSEQ multiplex PCR, and the TCRdb table lists in-frame clones only, not all of them. The repertoire consists of 130,000 to 150,000 clones, with roughly 50% occurring once and the leading ten covering 0.35% to 0.5%. Whole-study results and caveats: Patients with type 1 diabetes carried fewer insertions and had more deletions at their VDJ junctions. PCR may have favored shorter templates equally in patients and controls.

The sample comprised Tregs from blood. The receptor comes from a man aged 18 to 29 in good health.

In nucleotides, the CDR3 is TGTGCCAGCAGTACCCGAGGGTATGGCTACACCTTC. Translated: CASSTRGYGYTF. The rearrangement uses TRBV28 and TRBJ1-2; D not certain. Trimming pared 5 bases from V and 5 bases from J, leaving 9 bases between. Germline CDR1 is MDHEN and CDR2 is SYDVKM. The CDR3 is 12 amino acids.